This T cell receptor (beta chain) was sequenced for a study of cytomegalovirus exposure and HLA in healthy donors. Findings and caveats of the study: Excluded: some indistinguishable V segments such as TRBV6-2 and TRBV6-3. The study labeled 150 to 200 TCR beta chains cytomegalovirus-associated. Specificity of a few CMV-associated chains for CMV antigens was verified in vitro.

With regard to this clone: Its antigen is currently unknown.

In germline, CDR1 is SEHNR, CDR2 FQNEAQ (reference sequence). The length of the CDR3 is 14 residues. Trimming cost V 1 base and J 0 bases, with 6 bases left between them. PCR involved 60 Vbeta and 13 Jbeta primers. Only in-frame clones appear in the TCRdb table, and some are missing; sequencing was by immunoSEQ multiplex PCR. Here the sample spans 80,000 to 130,000 clones, about 68% being singletons. Donors counted as nominally healthy when sampled, yet unrecorded immune exposures were likely. The origin of this receptor is a male donor in good health and CMV-seropositive. The sequencing sample was made of PBMCs. The V gene is TRBV7-9, the J gene TRBJ1-2; D gene unclear. As DNA, the CDR3 is TGTGCCAGCAGCTTAGATGGCCCTAACTATGGCTACACCTTC. Translated, it gives CASSLDGPNYGYTF. The whole variable domain, remainder taken from reference TRBV7-9 and TRBJ1-2, is DTGVSQNPRHKITKRGQNVTFRCDPISEHNRLYWYRQTLGQGPEFLTYFQNEAQLEKSRLLSDRFSAERPKGSFSTLEIQRTEQGDSAMYLCASSLDGPNYGYTFGSGTRLTVV.